The 9 T cell receptor beta chains listed next were all sequenced from one sample in a study of CD8+CD57+ T cells in acquired aplastic anemia. TCR beta VDJ combinations and CDR3 sequences were profiled from genomic DNA. TCRdb independently ran MiXCR on the reads; one entry per CDR3 protein. The data contain about 120,000 distinct CDR3 sequences, approximately 36% of them singletons. In patients chosen for sequencing, flow cytometry had shown CD8+CD57+ cell expansion. Sequencing was performed on sorted CD4+, CD8+, or CD8+CD57+ T cells (not recorded which) from PBMCs. The receptors shown here come from a human donor with aplastic anemia.

To note about this clonotype: This may stem from a read error, because a much larger clone lies one nucleotide away. V and J are TRBV9 and TRBJ2-1, with D possibly matching TRBD1 (5 bases). The CDR3 has 13 residues. Germline CDR1 reads SGDLS; CDR2 reads YYNGEE. In nucleotides, the CDR3 is TGTGCCAGCAGCGTGGGGCGTAGGAATGGGCAGTTCTTC. Translated: CASSVGRRNGQFF.

The sample holds a few counts of this clonotype. This rearrangement joins TRBV4-1 to TRBJ1-4; unclear D gene. The germline V and J ends were trimmed by 4 bases and 7 bases, with 10 bases remaining between them. CDR3 length: 13 residues. Looked up from germline, CDR1 is MGHRA and CDR2 is YSYEKL. The CDR3 reads CASSRLGAEKLFF. The CDR3 DNA reads as TGCGCCAGCAGCCGCTTGGGAGCTGAAAAACTGTTTTTT.

With respect to this clonotype: A much larger clone lies one base from this, so it may be a read error. The rearrangement uses TRBV4-1 and TRBJ2-1, with D hard to call. CDR1 and CDR2 (germline): MGHRA, YSYEKL. This CDR3 comprises 14 residues. In DNA form, the CDR3 reads TGCGCCAGAAGCCAAGCTCTAGGTACGATAGGTAGGCTCTTC. This encodes CARSQALGTIGRLF.

This clonotype was found once. V gene TRBV12-3 or TRBV12-4 combines with J gene TRBJ1-2, with 10 bases that match TRBD1. This CDR3 is 14 amino acids long. J gave up 5 bases and V 6 bases, and 6 bases lay outside the gene matches. CDR3 in amino acids: CASSKDRGYYGYTF. CDR3 in DNA: TGTGCCAGCAGCAAGGACAGGGGGTATTATGGCTACACCTTC.

The gene calls are TRBV20-1 and TRBJ1-5; 8 nucleotides line up with TRBD1. J was trimmed by 3 bases and V by 6 bases; bases with no gene match: 7. In germline, CDR1 is DFQATT, CDR2 SNEGSKA (reference sequence). CDR3 length equals 14 residues. The CDR3 loop is CSAIPGQVNQPQHF. DNA for the CDR3: TGCAGTGCCATTCCGGGACAGGTCAATCAGCCCCAGCATTTT.

This clonotype came up many times. This sequence joins TRBV7-9 and TRBJ1-2; D is unresolved. Germline assignment: CDR1 SEHNR and CDR2 FQNEAQ (reference sequence). This CDR3 is built from 13 residues. V lost 1 base, J lost 6 bases, and 9 bases lay in between. This chain's CDR3 is CASSLVGGNGYTF. As DNA, the CDR3 is TGTGCCAGCAGCTTAGTAGGCGGGAATGGCTACACCTTC. The complete variable domain, with remaining parts taken from reference TRBV7-9 and TRBJ1-2, reads DTGVSQNPRHKITKRGQNVTFRCDPISEHNRLYWYRQTLGQGPEFLTYFQNEAQLEKSRLLSDRFSAERPKGSFSTLEIQRTEQGDSAMYLCASSLVGGNGYTFGSGTRLTVV.

This clonotype has a count of ten or more. The V and J genes are TRBV6-1 and TRBJ2-3; unclear D gene. V gave up 4 bases and J gave up 2 bases, with 13 bases separating them. Germline V lookup: CDR1 MNHNS, CDR2 SASEGT. CDR3 length equals 15 residues. The CDR3 DNA reads as TGTGCCAGCAGTGCGGACCCTTCTTACACAGATACGCAGTATTTT. It translates to CASSADPSYTDTQYF.

This clonotype was seen once. The V gene is TRBV29-1, the J gene TRBJ2-3; D remains unclear. The germline V and J ends were trimmed by 7 bases and 3 bases, with 11 bases remaining between them. Germline V gene lookup returns CDR1 SQVTM and CDR2 ANQGSEA. This CDR3 comprises 12 residues. Here the CDR3 reads CSAATKTDTQYF. DNA for the CDR3: TGCAGCGCAGCTACTAAGACAGATACGCAGTATTTT.

This clonotype was recorded at least ten times. The V call is TRBV28, the J call TRBJ2-7; maybe TRBD2 (6 bases). V lost 7 bases and J lost 2, with 15 bases in between. The CDR3 length is 14 residues. CDR1 is MDHEN and CDR2 is SYDVKM in the germline V gene. The CDR3 spells CASTSHGGTYEQYF. CDR3 sequence (DNA): TGTGCCAGCACCTCCCACGGGGGAACCTACGAGCAGTACTTC.